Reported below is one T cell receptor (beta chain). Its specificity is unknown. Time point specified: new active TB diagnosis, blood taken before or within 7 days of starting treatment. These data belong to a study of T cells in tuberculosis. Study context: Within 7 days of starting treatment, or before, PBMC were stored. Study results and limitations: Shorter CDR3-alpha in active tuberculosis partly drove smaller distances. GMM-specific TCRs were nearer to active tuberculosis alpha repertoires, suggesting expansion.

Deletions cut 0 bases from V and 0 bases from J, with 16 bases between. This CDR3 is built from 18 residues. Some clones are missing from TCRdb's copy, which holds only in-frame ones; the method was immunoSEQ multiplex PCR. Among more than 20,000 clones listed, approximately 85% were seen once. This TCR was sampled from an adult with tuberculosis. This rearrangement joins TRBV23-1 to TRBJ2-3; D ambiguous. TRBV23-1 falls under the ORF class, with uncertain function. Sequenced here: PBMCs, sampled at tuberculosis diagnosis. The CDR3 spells CASSQSSRLWVSTDTQYF. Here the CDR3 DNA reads TGCGCCAGCAGTCAATCTTCTAGATTATGGGTAAGCACAGATACGCAGTATTTT.